This TCR beta chain was sequenced during a study of Ad26.COV2.S vaccination and SARS-CoV-2 variants. Clones were sequenced by immunoSEQ multiplex PCR, and TCRdb holds only the in-frame ones, with some missing. The repertoire holds approximately 420,000 clones, with around 89% as singletons. As to treatment: about 20 received Ad26.COV2.S at low or high dose, single or two shots; about five received placebo; per-sample allocation not given. Material that was analyzed had been drawn on day 63 after the first vaccine or placebo injection. The sequence was collected from a person between 18 and 65 years old who received the Ad26.COV2.S COVID-19 vaccine or a placebo. This sample comprised peripheral blood, obtained in a trial of Ad26.COV2.S vaccine versus placebo.

As DNA, the CDR3 is TGTGCCAGCAGCTTAGCGTCCCAGGGAAGCTCCTACGAGCAGTACTTC. Its translation is CASSLASQGSSYEQYF. The chain has TRBV7-8 and TRBJ2-7; weak D call: TRBD1 (5 bases). The germline V gene encodes CDR1 SGHVS and CDR2 FQNEAQ. This CDR3 region has 16 residues. Deletions cut 0 bases from V and 0 bases from J, with 12 bases between. Based on the CDR3 plus reference TRBV7-8 and TRBJ2-7, the full variable domain is GAGVSQSPRYKVAKRGQDVALRCDPISGHVSLFWYQQALGQGPEFLTYFQNEAQLDKSGLPSDRFFAERPEGSVSTLKIQRTQQEDSAVYLCASSLASQGSSYEQYFGPGTRLTVT.